The 26 T cell receptor beta chains presented below share a single source sample, sequenced in a study of shared clonotypes between healthy human individuals (dated by TCRdb to the early 2020s). The method was the immunoSEQ multiplex PCR assay. TCRdb re-hosts the immuneACCESS table, in-frame sequences only. Its copies lack some clones; in the studies checked, an unresolved V gene accounts for under half of them, and the cause for the rest is not known. Across this sample there are about a million clones, with 76% seen only once. The ten largest account for approximately 1.5% of the sample. The material sequenced was memory CD4+ T cells sorted from blood. This specimen's cell subset or site label, interpreted: CD45RA-negative fraction. Every receptor here comes from a man between 18 and 35 years old in good health.

This chain's CDR3 is CATSRVQAMNTEAFF. Here the CDR3 DNA reads TGTGCCACCAGCAGAGTACAGGCGATGAACACTGAAGCTTTCTTT. The chain has TRBV15 and TRBJ1-1; possibly TRBD1 for D (5 bases). The V gene's germline CDR1 is LNHNV and CDR2 YYDKDF (reference sequence). The CDR3 sequence is 15 residues long. V was cut by 1 base and J by 0 bases, with 9 bases left in between.

This clone was observed at least ten times. The genes are TRBV4-3 and TRBJ1-4, with no clear D. The V and J ends lost 4 bases and 3 bases respectively, with 15 bases between them. This CDR3 is 16 amino acids long. Germline V gene data show CDR1 as LGHNA and CDR2 as YSLEER. The CDR3 DNA reads as TGCGCCAGCAGCCTCGAACGAGGCAGGCCTAATGAAAAACTGTTTTTT. Residues: CASSLERGRPNEKLFF.

The chain couples TRBV15 to TRBJ2-1; a possible D gene is TRBD1 (6 bases). Trimming removed 2 bases from V and 4 bases from J, with 12 bases in between. This CDR3 comprises 15 residues. Germline CDR1 LNHNV, CDR2 YYDKDF (reference sequence). The CDR3 DNA is TGTGCCACCAGCAGATCCACAGGGAAGTACAATGAGCAGTTCTTC. Translated: CATSRSTGKYNEQFF.

V gene TRBV5-4 combines with J gene TRBJ1-2; the D is unclear. This CDR3 is 13 amino acids long. V was clipped by 5 bases and J by 4 bases, with 12 bases between them. Germline loops: CDR1 SGHNT, CDR2 YYREEE (reference sequence). CDR3 sequence (DNA): TGTGCCAGCAGTACAGATGCCCTCTATGGCTACACCTTC. Amino acids: CASSTDALYGYTF.

This clone came up many times. The rearrangement links TRBV30 to TRBJ2-2; 10 nucleotides agree with TRBD2. Unmatched junction bases numbered 9, after V lost 5 bases and J lost 3 bases. Germline CDR1 is GTSNPN and CDR2 is SVGIG (reference sequence). This CDR3 comprises 16 residues. CDR3 nucleotides: TGTGCCTGGCTAGCGGGAGTCGCTCTCCACACCGGGGAGCTGTTTTTT. Its translation is CAWLAGVALHTGELFF.

There are a few counts of this clone. The V gene is TRBV4-3, the J gene TRBJ2-5, with unresolved D. V was trimmed by 1 base and J by 5 bases, leaving 14 bases between them. Germline V gene lookup returns CDR1 LGHNA and CDR2 YSLEER. The CDR3 contains 15 residues. The CDR3 nucleotides read TGCGCCAGCAGCCAAGGTCTCAGCATTTATGAGACCCAGTACTTC. This encodes CASSQGLSIYETQYF.

The V and J genes are TRBV5-8 and TRBJ2-3; D is perhaps TRBD2 (5 bases). Germline CDR1 SGHTS, CDR2 YDEGEE. This CDR3 has 15 residues. V was shortened by 1 base and J by 4 bases, with 13 bases between the two germline ends. The DNA of the CDR3 is TGTGCCAGCAGCTTGCTAGCCCCATCCCCAGATACGCAGTATTTT. Translating gives CASSLLAPSPDTQYF.

CDR3 in DNA: TGTGCCAGCAGTCCAGACAGGTATAATTCACCCCTCCACTTT. This sequence encodes CASSPDRYNSPLHF. The chain links TRBV2 to TRBJ1-6; D perhaps matches TRBD1 (6 bases). The V gene's germline CDR1 is SNHLY and CDR2 FYNNEI. This CDR3 comprises 14 residues. V lost 5 bases to trimming and J lost 4 bases, with 9 bases between them.

The genes are TRBV7-5 and TRBJ2-4. TRBV7-5 is given as a pseudogene. The CDR3 is 19 amino acids. The CDR3 loop reads CARSLAPRREWIAKNIQYF. CDR3 coding DNA: TGTGCCAGAAGCTTAGCGCCTAGAAGGGAATGGATAGCCAAAAACATTCAGTACTTC.

The rearrangement links TRBV2 to TRBJ2-4; D may be TRBD2 (6 bases). CDR3 length: 15 amino acids. CDR1 is SNHLY and CDR2 is FYNNEI in the germline V gene. Trimming removed 3 bases at V and 0 bases at J, with 9 bases between. The CDR3 nucleotides read TGTGCCAGCAGTGAGGAGGGGCTAGCCAAAAACATTCAGTACTTC. It translates to CASSEEGLAKNIQYF.

The genes are TRBV7-8 and TRBJ2-7, with 11 bases lining up with TRBD1. This CDR3 spans 14 amino acids. The junction had 7 bases not matched to a gene; V was cut back by 5 bases and J by 7 bases. Germline CDR1 is SGHVS and CDR2 is FQNEAQ. The DNA of the CDR3 is TGTGCCAGCAGCGCAGGACAGGGGGCGGGTGAGCAGTACTTC. Its translation is CASSAGQGAGEQYF.

The CDR3, as DNA: TGTGCCTCGCGGGGGTCGGGAAACACTGAAGCTTTCTTT. Amino acids: CASRGSGNTEAFF. The chain links TRBV10-3 to TRBJ1-1, with D perhaps TRBD1 (5 bases). With 11 bases removed from V and 2 bases from J, the gap between germline ends came to 15 bases. Germline loops: CDR1 ENHRY, CDR2 SYGVKD. The CDR3 runs 13 residues.

J is TRBJ2-7 and V is TRBV7-6, with D possibly matching TRBD1 (6 bases). Germline CDR1 and CDR2: SGHVS and FNYEAQ. V dropped 1 base and J dropped 5 bases, with 15 bases sitting between them. The CDR3 extends over 15 amino acids. The CDR3 sequence: CASSLGARGYDEQYF. CDR3 bases: TGTGCCAGCAGCTTAGGCGCGAGGGGGTATGACGAGCAGTACTTC.

The V and J genes are TRBV7-9 and TRBJ2-7; possible D gene TRBD1, 6 bases. Germline V gene sequence: CDR1 SEHNR, CDR2 FQNEAQ (reference sequence). The V end lost 4 bases, the J end lost 0 bases, and 16 bases lay between the germline ends. This CDR3 comprises 16 residues. CDR3 nucleotides: TGTGCCAGCAGCTCCCACAGGGTGCTAAGCTCCTACGAGCAGTACTTC. This gives the protein CASSSHRVLSSYEQYF.

Regarding this clone: A read error is possible here, since a much larger clone lies one base away. The chain uses TRBV10-3 and TRBJ2-5; no reliable D call. CDR1 and CDR2 (germline): ENHRY, SYGVKD. CDR3 length: 12 amino acids. Trimming removed 3 bases at V and 1 base at J, with 3 bases between. The chain's CDR3 is CAISDFQETQYF. The DNA of the CDR3 is TGTGCCATCAGTGATTTCCAAGAGACCCAGTACTTC.

This clone was counted once. The rearrangement joins TRBV4-3 to TRBJ1-2, with no clear D. CDR3 length equals 14 residues. Germline loops: CDR1 LGHNA, CDR2 YSLEER. With 4 bases removed from V and 0 bases from J, the gap between germline ends came to 9 bases. The CDR3 is CASSPTGTNYGYTF. The DNA for the CDR3 is TGCGCCAGCAGCCCGACGGGGACTAACTATGGCTACACCTTC.

The chain links TRBV2 to TRBJ2-5; D unclear. The germline V gene has CDR1 SNHLY and CDR2 FYNNEI. The CDR3 has 12 amino acids. With 10 bases removed from V and 3 bases from J, the gap between germline ends came to 12 bases. The CDR3 reads CATGIGEETQYF. CDR3 coding DNA: TGTGCCACTGGGATTGGGGAAGAGACCCAGTACTTC. Based on the CDR3 plus reference TRBV2 and TRBJ2-5, the full variable domain is EPEVTQTPSHQVTQMGQEVILRCVPISNHLYFYWYRQILGQKVEFLVSFYNNEISEKSEIFDDQFSVERPDGSNFTLKIRSTKLEDSAMYFCATGIGEETQYFGPGTRLLVL.

In this sample, this clone turned up a few times. This chain joins TRBV14 and TRBJ2-6; TRBD2 matches at 13 bases. This CDR3 has 21 residues. Germline V lookup: CDR1 SGHDN, CDR2 FVKESK. V trimming: 4 bases; J trimming: 0 bases; junction bases outside the gene matches: 12. CDR3 region: CASSPQTSGGARYSGANVLTF. In DNA form, the CDR3 reads TGTGCCAGCAGCCCACAAACTAGCGGGGGGGCCCGTTACTCTGGGGCCAACGTCCTGACTTTC.

This clone has a handful of counts. The genes are TRBV5-1 and TRBJ1-2, with D perhaps matching TRBD1 (5 bases). This CDR3 has 15 amino acids. V lost 0 bases and J lost 2, with 11 bases in between. CDR1 SGHRS and CDR2 YFSETQ come from the germline V gene. CDR3 coding DNA: TGCGCCAGCAGCTTGGACGCAGGGAGAAACTATGGCTACACCTTC. Translation: CASSLDAGRNYGYTF.

The chain links TRBV4-3 to TRBJ2-5; 7 bases line up with TRBD2. J gave up 5 bases and V 1 base, and 7 bases lay outside the gene matches. The germline V gene has CDR1 LGHNA and CDR2 YSLEER. There are 15 residues in the CDR3. The CDR3 reads CASSQAARRGETQYF. The CDR3, as DNA: TGCGCCAGCAGCCAAGCGGCCAGGCGGGGGGAGACCCAGTACTTC.

The chain combines TRBV4-1 with TRBJ2-5; D tentatively fits TRBD1 or TRBD2 (5 bases each). This CDR3 spans 19 amino acids. CDR1 and CDR2 (germline): MGHRA, YSYEKL. The ends were cut back, 1 base at V and 2 bases at J, with 23 bases in the middle. CDR3: CASSQAPPGGRTQQETQYF. DNA for the CDR3: TGCGCCAGCAGCCAAGCTCCTCCTGGGGGACGAACCCAGCAAGAGACCCAGTACTTC.

The genes are TRBV2 and TRBJ1-2; D ambiguous. The CDR3 is 13 residues long. V was clipped by 6 bases and J by 5 bases, with 13 bases between them. CDR1 and CDR2 (germline): SNHLY, FYNNEI. The chain's CDR3 is CASSARPFYGYTF. In nucleotides, the CDR3 is TGTGCCAGCAGCGCTAGACCCTTTTATGGCTACACCTTC. Complete variable domain (other parts from reference TRBV2 and TRBJ1-2): EPEVTQTPSHQVTQMGQEVILRCVPISNHLYFYWYRQILGQKVEFLVSFYNNEISEKSEIFDDQFSVERPDGSNFTLKIRSTKLEDSAMYFCASSARPFYGYTFGSGTRLTVV.

This sequence joins TRBV7-8 and TRBJ1-2; D remains ambiguous. Germline loops: CDR1 SGHVS, CDR2 FQNEAQ. V was cut by 1 base and J by 6 bases, with 6 bases left in between. The CDR3 has 12 residues. CDR3 sequence (DNA): TGTGCCAGCAGCTTAGTCGGAGATGGCTACACCTTC. Translating it yields CASSLVGDGYTF. Together with reference TRBV7-8 and TRBJ1-2, the CDR3 gives the full variable domain: GAGVSQSPRYKVAKRGQDVALRCDPISGHVSLFWYQQALGQGPEFLTYFQNEAQLDKSGLPSDRFFAERPEGSVSTLKIQRTQQEDSAVYLCASSLVGDGYTFGSGTRLTVV.

The chain employs TRBV5-4 and TRBJ1-1; no reliable D call. This CDR3 is built from 14 residues. The V and J ends lost 4 bases and 0 bases respectively, with 10 bases between them. Germline CDR1 and CDR2: SGHNT and YYREEE (reference sequence). The CDR3 sequence is CASSVRVLNTEAFF. CDR3 bases: TGTGCCAGCAGCGTCCGGGTCCTGAACACTGAAGCTTTCTTT. The variable domain in full, with the rest retrieved from reference TRBV5-4 and TRBJ1-1, is ETGVTQSPTHLIKTRGQQVTLRCSSQSGHNTVSWYQQALGQGPQFIFQYYREEENGRGNFPPRFSGLQFPNYSSELNVNALELDDSALYLCASSVRVLNTEAFFGQGTRLTVV.

The V gene is TRBV29-1, the J gene TRBJ1-2; TRBD1 matches 10 bases. From germline, CDR1 is SQVTM and CDR2 ANQGSEA. CDR3 size: 13 residues. V gave up 6 bases and J gave up 4 bases; unmatched junction bases: 5. The CDR3 reads CSVGQGLTYGYTF. DNA of the CDR3: TGCAGCGTGGGACAGGGGTTAACCTATGGCTACACCTTC.

The chain links TRBV5-1 to TRBJ2-7; 7 bases are shared with TRBD1. Per germline, CDR1 SGHRS and CDR2 YFSETQ. This CDR3 is 16 amino acids long. Germline trimming cut 0 bases from V and 0 bases from J; bases unmatched to any gene: 6. CDR3 bases: TGCGCCAGCAGCTTGGGGGGGACAGCTAACTCCTACGAGCAGTACTTC. This gives the protein CASSLGGTANSYEQYF.